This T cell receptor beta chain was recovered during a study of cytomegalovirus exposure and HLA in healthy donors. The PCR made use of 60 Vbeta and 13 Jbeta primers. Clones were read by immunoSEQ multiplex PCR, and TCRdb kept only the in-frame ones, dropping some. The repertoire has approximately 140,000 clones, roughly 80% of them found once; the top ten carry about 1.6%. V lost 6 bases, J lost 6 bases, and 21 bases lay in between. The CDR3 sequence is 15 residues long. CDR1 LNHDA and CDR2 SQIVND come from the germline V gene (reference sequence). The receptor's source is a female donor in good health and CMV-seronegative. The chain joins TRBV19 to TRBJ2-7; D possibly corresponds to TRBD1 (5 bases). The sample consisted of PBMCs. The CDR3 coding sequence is TGTGCCAGTAGATCAAACAGGTTTTCAATCAGCGAGCAGTACTTC. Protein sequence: CASRSNRFSISEQYF.